The 19 T cell receptor beta chains in this list originate from one sample, sequenced in a study of T cell repertoires in cytomegalovirus infection. TCRdb re-called the reads through MiXCR, storing one row per CDR3 protein. Of about 770,000 distinct CDR3 sequences in the sample, 25% to 35% were seen once. Their target antigens are unknown. The material sequenced was cultured CD8+ T cells from PBMCs, taken from culture after CMV antigen stimulation. The origin of the receptors is a human donor in good health (CMV status not recorded). Some clones in this sample may be carry-over from other donors' samples.

The J gene is TRBJ2-3, the V gene TRBV7-9, with 7 bases fitting TRBD1. The CDR3 length is 16 residues. CDR1 and CDR2 from the germline V gene are SEHNR and FQNEAQ (reference sequence). Losses at the gene ends were 4 bases for V and 0 bases for J; bases not matched to a gene: 7. The CDR3 DNA is TGTGCCAGCAGCTCGCTTCGGACAGGTAGCACAGATACGCAGTATTTT. This translates into CASSSLRTGSTDTQYF.

Turning to this clonotype: A read error is possible here, since a much larger clone lies one base away. The chain has TRBV11-1 and TRBJ2-1, with a weak D call TRBD1 (8 bases). Germline lookup yields CDR1 SGHAT and CDR2 FQDESV (reference sequence). The CDR3 has 18 amino acids. The CDR3 reads CASSLRGGTGVSYKEQFF. CDR3 DNA sequence: TGTGCCAGCAGCTTAAGGGGAGGGACAGGCGTCTCCTACAAAGAGCAGTTCTTC.

This clonotype came up a few times. V is TRBV6-5 and J is TRBJ1-1; D remains unclear. Germline V gene sequence: CDR1 MNHEY, CDR2 SVGAGI. V lost 4 bases and J 3 bases, leaving 15 bases between the germline ends. There are 15 residues in the CDR3. The chain's CDR3 is CASSFYGFVDTEAFF. The DNA of the CDR3 is TGTGCCAGCAGTTTCTACGGATTTGTGGACACTGAAGCTTTCTTT.

This clonotype has ten or more counts. The chain couples TRBV7-8 to TRBJ2-3; D might be TRBD1 or TRBD2, each matching 6 bases. CDR3 length equals 15 residues. Germline loops: CDR1 SGHVS, CDR2 FQNEAQ. The V gene lost 1 base and the J gene lost 3 bases, with 11 bases spanning the gap. Here the CDR3 reads CASSLGVGGTDTQYF. In DNA form, the CDR3 reads TGTGCCAGCAGCTTAGGGGTAGGGGGGACAGATACGCAGTATTTT.

Concerning this clonotype itself: Since a much larger clone is just one base distant, this may be a read error. This chain connects TRBV7-8 to TRBJ2-3; no clear D gene. The CDR3 runs to 17 residues. V gave up 3 bases and J gave up 0 bases, with 16 bases separating them. The germline CDR1 and CDR2 sequences are SGHVS and FQNEAQ. CDR3 coding DNA: TGTGCCAGCAGCTTTCCTTATGTAGGGCCTAGCACAGATACGCAGTATTTT. This codes for CASSFPYVGPSTDTQYF.

This clonotype was detected many times. The rearrangement links TRBV7-8 to TRBJ1-5, with D possibly TRBD1 on 5 matching bases. This CDR3 is built from 19 residues. V lost 2 bases, J lost 0 bases, and 20 bases lay in between. Germline V gives CDR1 SGHVS, CDR2 FQNEAQ. The chain's CDR3 is CASSLLSRDHLNSNQPQHF. In DNA, the CDR3 is TGTGCCAGCAGCTTACTATCCAGGGACCACCTTAATAGCAATCAGCCCCAGCATTTT.

V is TRBV9 and J is TRBJ1-1; the D is unclear. V was shortened by 2 bases and J by 0 bases, with 5 bases between the two germline ends. This CDR3 region has 13 residues. Per germline, CDR1 SGDLS and CDR2 YYNGEE. CDR3 amino acids: CASSVTLNTEAFF. CDR3 nucleotide sequence: TGTGCCAGCAGCGTTACTCTGAACACTGAAGCTTTCTTT.

The gene calls are TRBV6-2 or TRBV6-3 and TRBJ2-3, with 9 nucleotides matching TRBD2. The germline CDR1 and CDR2 sequences are MNHEY and SVGEGT. CDR3 length equals 16 residues. Losses at the gene ends were 2 bases for V and 4 bases for J; bases not matched to a gene: 7. CDR3 residues: CASSYGAGGPPDTQYF. CDR3 nucleotides: TGTGCCAGCAGTTACGGGGCGGGGGGGCCCCCAGATACGCAGTATTTT.

The V and J genes are TRBV7-3 and TRBJ1-1; D gene unclear. Germline V gene data show CDR1 as SGHTA and CDR2 as FQGTGA. The CDR3 contains 14 residues. With 7 bases removed from V and 2 bases from J, the gap between germline ends came to 14 bases. The chain's CDR3 is CASTRQFLNTEAFF. CDR3 sequence (DNA): TGTGCCAGCACGCGACAATTCCTAAACACTGAAGCTTTCTTT.

This clonotype was counted only a few times. The rearrangement links TRBV5-4 to TRBJ2-7, with D perhaps matching TRBD1 (6 bases). The CDR3 totals 13 residues. Per germline, CDR1 SGHNT and CDR2 YYREEE (reference sequence). V was shortened by 0 bases and J by 7 bases, with 11 bases between the two germline ends. CDR3 protein: CASSLAGRGEQYF. The CDR3 DNA sequence: TGTGCCAGCAGCTTGGCGGGCAGGGGAGAGCAGTACTTC.

The rearrangement uses TRBV6-5 and TRBJ2-7, with no clear D. This CDR3 is built from 12 residues. Trimming removed 6 bases at V and 0 bases at J, with 6 bases between. The V gene's germline CDR1 is MNHEY and CDR2 SVGAGI. CDR3 residues: CASRPSSYEQYV. The CDR3 nucleotides are TGTGCCAGCAGGCCAAGCTCCTACGAGCAGTACGTC.

The table lists this clonotype with a few counts. DNA of the CDR3: TGTGCCAGCAGTTTTTCAGGCACGAGGGATCAGCCCCAGCATTTT. This sequence encodes CASSFSGTRDQPQHF. The chain is built from TRBV12-3 or TRBV12-4 and TRBJ1-5, with D hard to call. The CDR3 consists of 15 residues. The germline V and J ends were trimmed by 3 bases and 5 bases, with 14 bases remaining between them.

The chain has TRBV6-2 or TRBV6-3 and TRBJ1-1; D gene ambiguous. V was pared by 6 bases and J by 3 bases, with 14 bases between. This CDR3 spans 14 amino acids. Germline assignment: CDR1 MNHEY and CDR2 SVGEGT. Written as DNA, the CDR3 is TGTGCCAGCAGCTTTCCCGACACAGACACTGAAGCTTTCTTT. This sequence encodes CASSFPDTDTEAFF.

This clonotype turned up a few times. The chain joins TRBV12-5 to TRBJ1-1; no reliable D call. CDR3 size: 14 residues. Trimming took off 7 bases at V and 3 bases at J, with 15 bases between the two ends. Germline assignment: CDR1 LGHNT and CDR2 FRNRAP. CDR3 sequence (DNA): TGTGCTAGTGTCCCCCCAACGGGTTACACTGAAGCTTTCTTT. Amino acids: CASVPPTGYTEAFF.

The rearrangement links TRBV19 to TRBJ2-5; TRBD2 might be the D (6 bases). The CDR3 is 14 residues long. V dropped 2 bases and J dropped 4 bases, with 11 bases sitting between them. Germline loops: CDR1 LNHDA, CDR2 SQIVND (reference sequence). The DNA for the CDR3 is TGTGCCAGTAGTATAAAAGGACTAAGAGAGACCCAGTACTTC. Translated, it gives CASSIKGLRETQYF. The full variable domain, with the rest looked up from reference TRBV19 and TRBJ2-5, is DGGITQSPKYLFRKEGQNVTLSCEQNLNHDAMYWYRQDPGQGLRLIYYSQIVNDFQKGDIAEGYSVSREKKESFPLTVTSAQKNPTAFYLCASSIKGLRETQYFGPGTRLLVL.

The genes are TRBV27 and TRBJ2-7; the D call may be TRBD1 or TRBD2 (5 bases each). CDR1 is MNHEY and CDR2 is SMNVEV in the germline V gene (reference sequence). The CDR3 runs to 14 residues. The germline V and J ends were trimmed by 6 bases and 6 bases, with 18 bases remaining between them. As DNA, the CDR3 is TGTGCCAGCAGACTTTCCGGGACCCAGGGCGAGCAGTACGTC. Residues: CASRLSGTQGEQYV.

This clonotype came up a few times. The V call is TRBV27, the J call TRBJ1-1, with D perhaps matching TRBD1 (6 bases). The V gene's germline CDR1 is MNHEY and CDR2 SMNVEV (reference sequence). The CDR3 length is 16 residues. Trimming stripped 5 bases from V and 0 bases from J, with 16 bases between. Here the CDR3 DNA reads TGTGCCAGCAGTCCCTCAGGGACAAGTATGAACACTGAAGCTTTCTTT. Its protein is CASSPSGTSMNTEAFF.

V and J are TRBV15 and TRBJ1-5; no definite D call. This CDR3 is 15 amino acids long. Germline lookup yields CDR1 LNHNV and CDR2 YYDKDF (reference sequence). V lost 6 bases and J lost 2, with 14 bases in between. CDR3 coding DNA: TGTGCCACCAGTACCGGGGTCTCGGGCAATCAGCCCCAGCATTTT. Translating it yields CATSTGVSGNQPQHF.

This clonotype showed up just a few times. The gene calls are TRBV10-3 and TRBJ2-3; 9 nucleotides align to TRBD2. V lost 3 bases and J lost 0; bases outside the gene matches: 7. Germline V gene lookup returns CDR1 ENHRY and CDR2 SYGVKD. The CDR3 length is 17 residues. The CDR3 DNA reads TGTGCCATCAGTGAAACTTTAGCGGGGGACAGCACAGATACGCAGTATTTT. Residues: CAISETLAGDSTDTQYF.